This paragraph reports one T cell receptor beta chain. The CDR3 is 13 amino acids. Trimming shortened V by 2 bases and J by 7 bases, and 14 bases separated the two germline ends. From germline, CDR1 is GTSNPN and CDR2 SVGIG (reference sequence). This record belongs to a study of beta chain features in type 1 diabetes. On the study more broadly: No patient-donor differences in age, gender, total cells or subset yield.

Cells sorted by CD45RO/CCR7/CD25/CD127/CD95/CD27 comprised CD4+ naive, central memory, regulatory and stem cell-like memory cells. Since all of the isolated RNA was reverse transcribed, expressed TCRB transcripts were what got sequenced. The protocol was immunoSEQ multiplex PCR, while the TCRdb copy is restricted to in-frame clones and leaves out a portion. The sample yields about 260,000 clones, around 68% seen once. Specimen: naive CD4+ T cells from blood. The receptor was derived from a man aged 25 to 40 in good health. The genes are TRBV30 and TRBJ1-2; D is perhaps TRBD1 (6 bases). Here the CDR3 reads CAWSSGVGLGYTF. CDR3 bases: TGTGCCTGGAGTTCAGGGGTTGGTCTTGGCTACACCTTC.